The 16 T cell receptor beta chains presented below share a single source sample, sequenced in a study of vaccination and CD4 T cells after COVID-19. Time point meaning: late sampling 161 to 241 days after vaccination in three convalescent patients. As to treatment: roughly 11-day PBMC culture with coronavirus spike peptide pools or control peptides (ViraFEST assay). Their antigens are not known. At the Johns Hopkins FTIC core, DNA taken from cultured CD4+ T cells was sequenced by way of the Oncomine TCR Beta short-read assay. Each CDR3 protein is one row after TCRdb ran MiXCR on the PCR reads. The top ten hold under 3.5% of the sample, which has around 30,000 distinct CDR3 sequences, approximately 40% seen once. This sample comprised CD4+ T cells from blood, cultured in vitro, obtained about 7 months after SARS-CoV-2 vaccination. Receptors originate from a human donor who had recovered from COVID-19.

The V call is TRBV28, the J call TRBJ1-5; D might be TRBD1 (5 bases). Looked up from germline, CDR1 is MDHEN and CDR2 is SYDVKM. Trimming took off 8 bases at V and 4 bases at J, with 18 bases between the two ends. The CDR3 totals 15 residues. CDR3 residues: CASRYSGTGNQPQHF. Here the CDR3 DNA reads TGTGCCAGCCGATACAGCGGGACGGGGAATCAGCCCCAGCATTTT.

This clonotype was seen a few times. The CDR3 spells CASSQTSGITYEQYF. DNA for the CDR3: TGTGCCAGTAGTCAAACTAGCGGGATAACCTACGAGCAGTACTTC. This chain links TRBV19 with TRBJ2-7, with 10 bases that match TRBD2. The germline V gene encodes CDR1 LNHDA and CDR2 SQIVND (reference sequence). CDR3 length: 15 amino acids. After removal of 5 bases from V and 2 bases from J, the junction contained 6 bases not matched to a gene.

The chain combines TRBV10-3 with TRBJ2-7; TRBD2 agrees at 13 bases. CDR3 length: 14 residues. V gave up 3 bases and J gave up 9 bases; unmatched junction bases: 5. Germline loops: CDR1 ENHRY, CDR2 SYGVKD. The CDR3 is CAISELAGGAGQYF. As DNA, the CDR3 is TGTGCCATCAGTGAACTAGCGGGAGGGGCGGGGCAGTACTTC.

The rearrangement links TRBV20-1 to TRBJ2-3; no definite D call. V dropped 2 bases and J dropped 3 bases, with 6 bases sitting between them. Germline CDR1 reads DFQATT; CDR2 reads SNEGSKA (reference sequence). The CDR3 is 12 amino acids. The CDR3: CSARSLTDTQYF. The CDR3, as DNA: TGCAGTGCTAGATCCCTAACAGATACGCAGTATTTT.

In this sample, this clonotype turned up a few times. The rearrangement links TRBV28 to TRBJ1-6, with 10 bases fitting TRBD1. J lost 13 bases, V lost 6 bases, and 9 bases had no gene match. CDR1 and CDR2 (germline): MDHEN, SYDVKM. This CDR3 is built from 14 residues. CDR3 in amino acids: CASSLTGGQYPLHF. The DNA of the CDR3 is TGTGCCAGCAGCTTGACAGGGGGCCAGTATCCCCTCCACTTT.

This clonotype was counted between two and nine times. The chain joins TRBV11-2 to TRBJ2-5, with 7 bases fitting TRBD1. The CDR3 has 16 amino acids. Germline CDR1 reads SGHAT; CDR2 reads FQNNGV. The trim removed 5 bases at V and 5 bases at J, leaving 14 bases unmatched. CDR3 protein: CASSLGPTTGIETQYF. In DNA, the CDR3 is TGTGCCAGCAGCCTAGGGCCAACGACAGGGATTGAGACCCAGTACTTC.

The V and J genes are TRBV30 and TRBJ1-1; possibly TRBD1 for D (5 bases). The CDR3 is made up of 17 amino acids. The germline V gene encodes CDR1 GTSNPN and CDR2 SVGIG (reference sequence). Trimming pared 1 base from V and 1 base from J, leaving 19 bases between. In nucleotides, the CDR3 is TGTGCCTGGAGTGGGGGGAAGGGGCGGCGGTGGAACACTGAAGCTTTCTTT. As protein: CAWSGGKGRRWNTEAFF.

This clonotype was seen only a few times. This chain links TRBV29-1 with TRBJ1-5, with a possible D match to TRBD1 (5 bases). The germline CDR1 and CDR2 sequences are SQVTM and ANQGSEA. V lost 4 bases and J lost 4, with 5 bases in between. CDR3 length: 11 residues. The CDR3 DNA reads as TGCAGCGTTGGGGGGAATCAGCCCCAGCATTTT. Encoded protein: CSVGGNQPQHF.

This rearrangement joins TRBV28 to TRBJ2-2; 8 bases match TRBD2. V dropped 8 bases and J dropped 4; count of bases not matched to a gene: 12. Looked up from germline, CDR1 is MDHEN and CDR2 is SYDVKM. The CDR3 has 16 amino acids. CDR3 sequence: CASFNLAGNPTGELFF. CDR3 DNA: TGTGCCAGCTTTAACTTAGCGGGAAATCCCACCGGGGAGCTGTTTTTT. Filled out from reference TRBV28 and TRBJ2-2, the complete variable domain reads DVKVTQSSRYLVKRTGEKVFLECVQDMDHENMFWYRQDPGLGLRLIYFSYDVKMKEKGDIPEGYSVSREKKERFSLILESASTNQTSMYLCASFNLAGNPTGELFFGEGSRLTVL.

In this sample, this clonotype turned up a few times. V is TRBV20-1 and J is TRBJ1-5; D is ambiguous. Germline CDR1 is DFQATT and CDR2 is SNEGSKA (reference sequence). CDR3 length: 13 residues. V was clipped by 4 bases and J by 7 bases, with 14 bases between them. The chain's CDR3 is CSANQNLGQPQHF. CDR3 sequence (DNA): TGCAGTGCTAATCAAAATCTTGGCCAGCCCCAGCATTTT.

A few counts support this clonotype. The chain has TRBV27 and TRBJ2-1, with 7 bases that match TRBD2. Germline-derived CDR1 and CDR2 are MNHEY and SMNVEV (reference sequence). The CDR3 runs 16 residues. Trimming took 8 bases from V and 6 from J; bases not matched to a gene: 16. CDR3 bases: TGTGCCAGCTTGGAAGTAGCGGGCGGCCGACCCAATGAGCAGTTCTTC. Translated: CASLEVAGGRPNEQFF.

The chain uses TRBV25-1 and TRBJ1-2; 7 bases fit TRBD1. Trimming took 4 bases from V and 2 from J; bases not matched to a gene: 10. The CDR3 covers 16 residues. Per the germline V gene, CDR1 is MGHDK and CDR2 is SYGVNS. In nucleotides, the CDR3 is TGTGCCAGCAGTGCGCTAGGGGGCGGGACGAACTATGGCTACACCTTC. This sequence encodes CASSALGGGTNYGYTF.

This clonotype was seen a few times. The genes are TRBV10-3 and TRBJ2-6, with D perhaps matching TRBD1 or TRBD2 (6 bases each). The CDR3 length is 18 residues. Trimming removed 2 bases from V and 0 bases from J, with 14 bases in between. Germline values: CDR1 ENHRY, CDR2 SYGVKD. The CDR3 DNA follows: TGTGCCATCAGTGAGAGGGGGGCAGGTAGCTCTGGGGCCAACGTCCTGACTTTC. It translates to CAISERGAGSSGANVLTF.

The J gene is TRBJ2-1, the V gene TRBV28; 9 nucleotides align to TRBD2. The length of the CDR3 is 16 residues. Germline V CDR1 and CDR2: MDHEN, SYDVKM. J was trimmed by 1 base and V by 6 bases; bases with no gene match: 7. CDR3: CASRFSGSVSYNEQFF. The CDR3 region has the DNA TGTGCCAGCAGATTTAGCGGGAGTGTGTCCTACAATGAGCAGTTCTTC.

This clonotype has more than one count but fewer than ten. V gene TRBV27 combines with J gene TRBJ2-3; 10 bases are shared with TRBD1. The V gene end was trimmed by 7 bases and the J gene end by 6 bases; junction bases not matched to a gene: 10. This CDR3 has 15 residues. Germline V gene sequence: CDR1 MNHEY, CDR2 SMNVEV (reference sequence). Here the CDR3 reads CASTVWDRGLDTQYF. In DNA form, the CDR3 reads TGTGCCAGCACCGTGTGGGACAGGGGTTTGGATACGCAGTATTTT.

This clonotype was found a few times. The chain carries TRBV6-1 and TRBJ1-1; no reliable D call. V was clipped by 4 bases and J by 4 bases, with 22 bases between them. Germline V lookup: CDR1 MNHNS, CDR2 SASEGT. This CDR3 is built from 17 residues. The CDR3 protein is CASSGLMWRLVGTEAFF. In DNA, the CDR3 is TGTGCCAGCAGTGGGCTGATGTGGCGGCTGGTCGGCACTGAAGCTTTCTTT.